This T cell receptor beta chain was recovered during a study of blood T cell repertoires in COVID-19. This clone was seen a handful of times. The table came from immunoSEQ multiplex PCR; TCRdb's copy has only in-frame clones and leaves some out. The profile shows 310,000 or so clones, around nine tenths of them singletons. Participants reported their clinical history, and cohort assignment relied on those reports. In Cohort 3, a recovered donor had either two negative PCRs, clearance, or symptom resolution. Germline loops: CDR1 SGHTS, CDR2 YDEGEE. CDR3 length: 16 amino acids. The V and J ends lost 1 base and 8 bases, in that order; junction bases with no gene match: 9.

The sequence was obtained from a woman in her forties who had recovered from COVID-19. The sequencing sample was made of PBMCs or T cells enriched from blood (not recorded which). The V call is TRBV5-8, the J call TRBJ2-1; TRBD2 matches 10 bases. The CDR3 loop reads CASSLFSGRFRDEQFF. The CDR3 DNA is TGTGCCAGCAGCTTGTTTAGCGGGAGGTTTAGGGATGAGCAGTTCTTC.